This T cell receptor (beta chain) was documented in a study of blood T cell repertoires in COVID-19. Overall study context: COVID-19 samples from acute and convalescent phases originated in the United States, Italy and Spain. T cells, B-cell-depleted T cells, or PBMCs supplied cDNA or gDNA.

Trimming at V came to 5 bases and at J to 10 bases, leaving 18 bases not matched to a gene. CDR1 and CDR2 (germline): SGHNT, YENEEA. This CDR3 spans 17 amino acids. Method: immunoSEQ multiplex PCR; TCRdb's copy keeps in-frame clones and lacks some. The repertoire includes more than 85,000 clones, around 82% of them detected once, and approximately 13% sits in the top ten. V and J are TRBV11-3 and TRBJ2-1; the match to TRBD2 covers 9 bases. The specimen sequenced was peripheral blood. This sequence originates from a human donor in a cohort sampled during active COVID-19. CDR3 in amino acids: CASSPGQPGLASHEQFF. In DNA, the CDR3 is TGTGCCAGCAGCCCGGGACAGCCGGGACTAGCTTCGCACGAGCAGTTCTTC.